These T cell receptor beta chains were read from a single sample in a study of T cell responses to AZD1222 COVID-19 vaccine. Only in-frame clones appear in the TCRdb table, and some are missing; sequencing was by immunoSEQ multiplex PCR. The sample carries tens of thousands of clones, less than 95% recorded once. The sample was peripheral blood, taken 28 days after the second AZD1222 dose. The receptors were gathered from an adult who received the AZD1222 COVID-19 vaccine. Each CDR3 is given without its conserved first and last residue. Fields, in order: V gene, D gene, CDR3 protein. The D gene is left open where the match is weak.

v_gene: TRBV9
d_gene: TRBD1
CDR3aa: ASSLSGQGTEAF

v_gene: TRBV2
d_gene: .
CDR3aa: ASSGQLNTEAF

v_gene: TRBV14
d_gene: .
CDR3aa: ASSQDLGVLNTEAF

v_gene: TRBV10-3
d_gene: TRBD2
CDR3aa: AISDPLAGEDEQY

v_gene: TRBV27
d_gene: TRBD2
CDR3aa: ASSLVAGGPGNEQF

v_gene: TRBV7-9
d_gene: TRBD2
CDR3aa: ASSLVGSGRYEQY

v_gene: TRBV5-1
d_gene: .
CDR3aa: ASSPRGPPLNTEAF

v_gene: TRBV6-5
d_gene: TRBD2
CDR3aa: ASSYGLARVNEQF

v_gene: TRBV28
d_gene: .
CDR3aa: ASSLNGQITDTQY

v_gene: TRBV28
d_gene: .
CDR3aa: ASSLRSGNYEQY

v_gene: TRBV12-3/TRBV12-4
d_gene: TRBD1
CDR3aa: ASSLDRVYGYT

v_gene: TRBV19
d_gene: .
CDR3aa: ASSWGLDADTQY

v_gene: TRBV14
d_gene: TRBD2
CDR3aa: ASSPLRGRVSYNEQF

v_gene: TRBV7-2
d_gene: TRBD1
CDR3aa: ASSGGQGFYGYT

v_gene: TRBV5-1
d_gene: .
CDR3aa: ASSLTVNTEAF

v_gene: TRBV5-6
d_gene: .
CDR3aa: ASSLRRVGIGDIQY

v_gene: TRBV3-1/TRBV3-2
d_gene: .
CDR3aa: ASSHGQRSSTDTQY

v_gene: TRBV5-1
d_gene: TRBD1
CDR3aa: ASSPGTALAEQY

v_gene: TRBV28
d_gene: TRBD2
CDR3aa: ASSRGGRYEQY

v_gene: TRBV3-1/TRBV3-2
d_gene: .
CDR3aa: ASSQGRDTIY

v_gene: TRBV24-1
d_gene: .
CDR3aa: ATSDFRVGYT

v_gene: TRBV28
d_gene: .
CDR3aa: ASSFKYKQGYTGELF

v_gene: TRBV19
d_gene: .
CDR3aa: ASRNTGGPRGYT

v_gene: TRBV5-4
d_gene: TRBD1
CDR3aa: ASSSDREGRYGYT

v_gene: TRBV11-3
d_gene: TRBD1
CDR3aa: ASSPGTDQETQY

v_gene: TRBV10-3
d_gene: .
CDR3aa: AISENLGVTYEQY

v_gene: TRBV9
d_gene: .
CDR3aa: ASSVGAGGYGYT

v_gene: TRBV4-1
d_gene: .
CDR3aa: ASSLGQLTDTQY

v_gene: TRBV7-9
d_gene: TRBD2
CDR3aa: ASSLGTSGRDTQY

v_gene: TRBV19
d_gene: .
CDR3aa: ASSIPAGNTIY

v_gene: TRBV28
d_gene: .
CDR3aa: ASSPGSNQPQH

v_gene: TRBV3-1/TRBV3-2
d_gene: .
CDR3aa: ASSQDAGSVSNEKLF

v_gene: TRBV30
d_gene: .
CDR3aa: AWSVGLEEKLF

v_gene: TRBV6-1
d_gene: .
CDR3aa: ASSEVRAAEAF

v_gene: TRBV5-1
d_gene: .
CDR3aa: ASSLLVGSSVGNEQF

v_gene: TRBV6-2/TRBV6-3
d_gene: .
CDR3aa: ASSYISPSGANVLT

v_gene: TRBV2
d_gene: TRBD1
CDR3aa: ASRDRGQPQH

v_gene: TRBV28
d_gene: .
CDR3aa: ASRDLSGVSSYEQY

v_gene: TRBV5-4
d_gene: TRBD1
CDR3aa: ASSAGTGVDGANVLT

v_gene: TRBV27
d_gene: TRBD1
CDR3aa: ASSYRTGRRDTQY

v_gene: TRBV7-9
d_gene: TRBD1
CDR3aa: ASSLAYRGANEKLF

v_gene: TRBV29-1
d_gene: .
CDR3aa: SVPQGGNTIY

v_gene: TRBV27
d_gene: .
CDR3aa: ASSYLSLGGELF

v_gene: TRBV6-5
d_gene: .
CDR3aa: ASSYSSLDNYGYT

v_gene: TRBV5-1
d_gene: .
CDR3aa: ASSLDRVPTGELF

v_gene: TRBV19
d_gene: .
CDR3aa: ASSRGRETQY

v_gene: TRBV3-1/TRBV3-2
d_gene: .
CDR3aa: ASSQAGLQYGYT

v_gene: TRBV28
d_gene: .
CDR3aa: ASSQGNQPQH

v_gene: TRBV11-2
d_gene: .
CDR3aa: ATREIGTDTQY

v_gene: TRBV30
d_gene: TRBD1
CDR3aa: AWSAGTGGTDTQY

v_gene: TRBV10-1
d_gene: TRBD2
CDR3aa: ASSAASGRTVLRTDTQY

v_gene: TRBV4-3
d_gene: .
CDR3aa: ASSQTSGPTYEQY

v_gene: TRBV11-2
d_gene: TRBD2
CDR3aa: ASSRGRANEQF

v_gene: TRBV29-1
d_gene: .
CDR3aa: SVWGRAYGYT

v_gene: TRBV27
d_gene: .
CDR3aa: ASSRKGTGNTIY

v_gene: TRBV11-2
d_gene: .
CDR3aa: ASSPTRGPSNEQY

v_gene: TRBV15
d_gene: TRBD1
CDR3aa: ATSRDTGTGRGNIQY

v_gene: TRBV6-5
d_gene: TRBD2
CDR3aa: ASNLAGVRNEQF

v_gene: TRBV12-3/TRBV12-4
d_gene: .
CDR3aa: ASRTDAEKLF